This T cell receptor beta chain was sequenced in a study of blood T cell repertoires in COVID-19. Study in general: Sites in the United States, Italy and Spain provided acute and convalescent COVID-19 samples. The analysed material was cDNA or gDNA that came from T cells, B-cell-depleted T cells, or PBMCs.

The authors' processing: Researchers report that nucleated cell counts were estimated from reference gene primer amplification. Sequencing used immunoSEQ multiplex PCR; TCRdb keeps in-frame clones, though not all of them. For V, J and clone size, that table is used; D and trimming come from the DNA. The table lists over 250,000 clones, 88% of them singletons. Seattle's enrolled individuals joined amid active infection and were then monitored longitudinally. This CDR3 is built from 14 residues. Trimming removed 5 bases from V and 2 bases from J, with 8 bases in between. Germline values: CDR1 SGHNT, CDR2 YYREEE (reference sequence).

The TCR comes from a woman aged 65 to 85 with COVID-19, enrolled during active disease. This rearrangement joins TRBV5-4 to TRBJ2-6; D gene ambiguous. Sequencing was performed on peripheral blood. The CDR3: CASRQRTGANVLTF. CDR3 in DNA: TGTGCCAGCAGGCAGCGTACTGGGGCCAACGTCCTGACTTTC.